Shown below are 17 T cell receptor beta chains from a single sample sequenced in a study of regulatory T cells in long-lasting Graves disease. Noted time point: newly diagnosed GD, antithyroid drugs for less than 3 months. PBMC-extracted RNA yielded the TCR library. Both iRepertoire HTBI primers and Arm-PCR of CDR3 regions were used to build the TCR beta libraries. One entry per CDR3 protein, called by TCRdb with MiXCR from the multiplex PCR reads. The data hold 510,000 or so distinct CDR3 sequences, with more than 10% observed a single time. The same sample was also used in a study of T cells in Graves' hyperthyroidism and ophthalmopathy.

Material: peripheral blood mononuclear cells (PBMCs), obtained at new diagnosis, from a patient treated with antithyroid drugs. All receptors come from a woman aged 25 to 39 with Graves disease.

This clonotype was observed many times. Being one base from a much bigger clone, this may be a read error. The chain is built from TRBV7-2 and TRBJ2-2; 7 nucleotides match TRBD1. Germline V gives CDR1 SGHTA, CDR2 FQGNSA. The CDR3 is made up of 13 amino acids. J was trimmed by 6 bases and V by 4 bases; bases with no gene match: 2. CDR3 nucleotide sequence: TGTGCCAGCAGCTACGACAGGGCCGGGGAGCTGTTTTTT. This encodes CASSYDRAGELFF.

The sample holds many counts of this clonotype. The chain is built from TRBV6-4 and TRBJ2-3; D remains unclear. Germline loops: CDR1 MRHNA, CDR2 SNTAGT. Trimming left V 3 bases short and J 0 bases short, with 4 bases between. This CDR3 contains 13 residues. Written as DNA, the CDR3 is TGTGCCAGCAGTGATACTAGCACAGATACGCAGTATTTT. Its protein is CASSDTSTDTQYF.

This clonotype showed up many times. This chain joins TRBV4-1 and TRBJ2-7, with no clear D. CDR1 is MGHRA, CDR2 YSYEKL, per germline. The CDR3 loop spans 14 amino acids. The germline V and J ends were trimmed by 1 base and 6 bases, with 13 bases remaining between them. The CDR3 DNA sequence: TGCGCCAGCAGCCAAGTGGCCGCCACCCCCGAGCAGTACTTC. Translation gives CASSQVAATPEQYF.

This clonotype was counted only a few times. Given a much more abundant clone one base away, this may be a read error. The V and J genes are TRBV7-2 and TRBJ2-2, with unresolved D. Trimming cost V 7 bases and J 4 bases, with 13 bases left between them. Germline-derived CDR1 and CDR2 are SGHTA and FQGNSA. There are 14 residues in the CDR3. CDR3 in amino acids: CASKDPLLTGELFF. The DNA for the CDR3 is TGTGCCAGCAAAGACCCTCTCCTCACCGGGGAGCTGTTTTTT.

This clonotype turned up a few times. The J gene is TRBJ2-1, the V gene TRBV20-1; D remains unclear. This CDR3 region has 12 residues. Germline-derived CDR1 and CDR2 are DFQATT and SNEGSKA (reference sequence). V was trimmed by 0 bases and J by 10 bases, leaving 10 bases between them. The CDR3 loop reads CSAREGLREQFF. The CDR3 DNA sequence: TGCAGTGCTAGAGAGGGCCTCCGCGAGCAGTTCTTC.

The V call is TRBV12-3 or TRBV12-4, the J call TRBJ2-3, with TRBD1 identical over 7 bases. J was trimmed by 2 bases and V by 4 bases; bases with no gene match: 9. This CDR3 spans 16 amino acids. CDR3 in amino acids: CASSSGQISITDTQYF. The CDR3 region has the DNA TGTGCCAGCAGTTCGGGACAGATAAGTATCACAGATACGCAGTATTTT.

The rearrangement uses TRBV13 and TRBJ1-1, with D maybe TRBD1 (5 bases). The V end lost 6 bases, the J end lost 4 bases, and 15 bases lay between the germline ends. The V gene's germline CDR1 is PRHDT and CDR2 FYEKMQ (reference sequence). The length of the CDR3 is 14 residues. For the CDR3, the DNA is TGTGCCAGCAGTCCTCAGGGTTGGGGCACTGAAGCTTTCTTT. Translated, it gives CASSPQGWGTEAFF.

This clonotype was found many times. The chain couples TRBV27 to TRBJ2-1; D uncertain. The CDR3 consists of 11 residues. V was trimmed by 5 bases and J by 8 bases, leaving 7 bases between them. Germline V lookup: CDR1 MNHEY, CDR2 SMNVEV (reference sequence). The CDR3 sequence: CASSTRHEQFF. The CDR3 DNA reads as TGTGCCAGCAGTACGCGACATGAGCAGTTCTTC.

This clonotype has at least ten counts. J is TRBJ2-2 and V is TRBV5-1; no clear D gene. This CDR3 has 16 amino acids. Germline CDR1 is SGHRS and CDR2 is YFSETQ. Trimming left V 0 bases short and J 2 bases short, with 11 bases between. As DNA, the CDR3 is TGCGCCAGCAGCTTGGTTGCAGTAGCAAACACCGGGGAGCTGTTTTTT. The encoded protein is CASSLVAVANTGELFF.

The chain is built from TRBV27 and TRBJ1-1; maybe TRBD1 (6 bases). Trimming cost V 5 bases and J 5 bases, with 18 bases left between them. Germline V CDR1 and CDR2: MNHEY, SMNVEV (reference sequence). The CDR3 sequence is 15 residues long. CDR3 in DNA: TGTGCCAGCAGTCTTTTGACAGGCCGAGGGACTGAAGCTTTCTTT. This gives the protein CASSLLTGRGTEAFF.

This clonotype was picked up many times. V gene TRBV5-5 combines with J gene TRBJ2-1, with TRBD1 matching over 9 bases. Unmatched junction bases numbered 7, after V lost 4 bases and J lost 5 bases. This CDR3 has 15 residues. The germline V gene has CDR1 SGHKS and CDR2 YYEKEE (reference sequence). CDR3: CASSRDRATHNEQFF. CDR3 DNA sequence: TGTGCCAGCAGCAGGGACAGGGCCACACACAATGAGCAGTTCTTC.

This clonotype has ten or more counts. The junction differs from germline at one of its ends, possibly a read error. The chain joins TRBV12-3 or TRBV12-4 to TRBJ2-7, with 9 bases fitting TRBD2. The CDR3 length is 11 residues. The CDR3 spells CASSSRLAAAF. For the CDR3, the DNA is TGTGCCAGCAGTTCAAGACTAGCGGCCGCCTTC.

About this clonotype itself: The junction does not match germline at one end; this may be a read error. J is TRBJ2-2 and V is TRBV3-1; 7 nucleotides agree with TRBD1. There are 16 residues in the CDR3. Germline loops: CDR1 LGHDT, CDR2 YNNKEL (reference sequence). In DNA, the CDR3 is TGTGCCAGCAGCCAAGTCGGGACAGCTAGAACCGGGCAGCTGTTTTTT. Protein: CASSQVGTARTGQLFF.

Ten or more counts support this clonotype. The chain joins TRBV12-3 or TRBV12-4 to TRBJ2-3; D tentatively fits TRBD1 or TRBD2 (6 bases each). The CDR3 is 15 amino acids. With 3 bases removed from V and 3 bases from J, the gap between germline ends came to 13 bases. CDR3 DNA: TGTGCCAGCAGTTTTCAACAGGGACTTACAGATACGCAGTATTTT. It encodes CASSFQQGLTDTQYF.

DNA for the CDR3: TGTGCCTGGAGTGATCGGGACAGGGGGCGGGTGGGGGCTTTCTTT. It specifies CAWSDRDRGRVGAFF. The V gene is TRBV30, the J gene TRBJ1-1; 12 bases map to TRBD1. Trimming cost V 1 base and J 11 bases; bases outside gene matches: 11. This CDR3 is built from 15 residues. CDR1 GTSNPN and CDR2 SVGIG come from the germline V gene (reference sequence).

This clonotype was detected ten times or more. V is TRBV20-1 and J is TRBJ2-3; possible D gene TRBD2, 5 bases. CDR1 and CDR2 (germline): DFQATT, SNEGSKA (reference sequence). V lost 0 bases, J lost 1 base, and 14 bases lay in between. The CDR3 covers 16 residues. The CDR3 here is CSARDRTRSGTDTQYF. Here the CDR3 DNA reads TGCAGTGCTAGAGATCGCACTAGGTCTGGCACAGATACGCAGTATTTT.

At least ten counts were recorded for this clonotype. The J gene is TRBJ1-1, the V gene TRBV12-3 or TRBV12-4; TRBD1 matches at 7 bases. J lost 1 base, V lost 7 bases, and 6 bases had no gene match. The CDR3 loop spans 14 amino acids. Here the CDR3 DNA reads TGTGCCAGCACTCCCCGGACAGGGAACACTGAAGCTTTCTTT. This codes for CASTPRTGNTEAFF.